A single sample is the source of the 15 T cell receptor beta chains below, sequenced in a study of blood T cell repertoires in COVID-19. Method: immunoSEQ multiplex PCR; TCRdb's copy keeps in-frame clones and lacks some. The sample shows 95,000 to 150,000 clones, about 80% of them seen only once. Sequenced input: peripheral blood. These receptors were taken from a woman older than 75 with acute or convalescent COVID-19.

The chain uses TRBV6-5 and TRBJ2-7; possibly TRBD2 for D (5 bases). Trimming shortened V by 0 bases and J by 3 bases, and 9 bases separated the two germline ends. The CDR3 covers 14 residues. Germline V gene sequence: CDR1 MNHEY, CDR2 SVGAGI. The CDR3 DNA reads TGTGCCAGCAGTTACTCGAGGGCCCACTACGAGCAGTACTTC. Translating gives CASSYSRAHYEQYF.

The chain recombines TRBV12-3 or TRBV12-4 with TRBJ2-2, with no clear D. The CDR3 runs to 13 residues. V lost 7 bases and J 6 bases, leaving 12 bases between the germline ends. The CDR3 region is CASTLTLPGELFF. The CDR3 DNA follows: TGTGCCAGCACCCTGACTTTGCCCGGGGAGCTGTTTTTT.

This clone occurred a few times. V usage is TRBV7-3 and J usage is TRBJ1-3; 7 bases align to TRBD1. V was clipped by 2 bases and J by 4 bases; unmatched bases: 2. The CDR3 loop spans 14 amino acids. Germline V gene data show CDR1 as SGHTA and CDR2 as FQGTGA. The CDR3 nucleotides are TGTGCCAGCAGCTTAGGGACAGAAGGAAACACCATATATTTT. The encoded protein is CASSLGTEGNTIYF.

The chain is built from TRBV7-3 and TRBJ2-5, with 9 bases that match TRBD1. Germline-derived CDR1 and CDR2 are SGHTA and FQGTGA. CDR3 length: 13 residues. Losses at the gene ends were 5 bases for V and 3 bases for J; bases not matched to a gene: 1. CDR3 region: CASSRDREETQYF. The CDR3, as DNA: TGTGCCAGCAGCAGGGACAGGGAAGAGACCCAGTACTTC.

The J gene is TRBJ2-1, the V gene TRBV21-1; no check of the table's D call, TRBD2, against the DNA was made. TRBV21-1 is deemed a pseudogene. The CDR3 sequence is 19 residues long. The CDR3: CASSGGLATSYLSYNEQFF. The CDR3 coding sequence is TGTGCCAGCAGCGGGGGACTAGCGACTTCATACCTCTCCTACAATGAGCAGTTCTTC.

The chain is built from TRBV10-3 and TRBJ2-1; perhaps TRBD2 as D (5 bases). The V gene lost 6 bases and the J gene lost 10 bases, with 16 bases spanning the gap. The CDR3 has 13 residues. Germline V gene data show CDR1 as ENHRY and CDR2 as SYGVKD. The CDR3: CAISTSERGEQFF. CDR3 nucleotide sequence: TGTGCCATCAGCACCTCCGAGCGCGGGGAGCAGTTCTTC.

The chain carries TRBV30 and TRBJ1-5; the D is unclear. V lost 2 bases, J lost 5 bases, and 10 bases lay in between. The CDR3 is 13 amino acids. Per the germline V gene, CDR1 is GTSNPN and CDR2 is SVGIG (reference sequence). The DNA of the CDR3 is TGTGCCTGGAGTCCCAGTCCCTATCAGCCCCAGCATTTT. This translates into CAWSPSPYQPQHF.

The J gene is TRBJ1-2, the V gene TRBV5-1, with 12 bases identical to TRBD1. Losses at the gene ends were 3 bases for V and 4 bases for J; bases not matched to a gene: 7. This CDR3 comprises 16 residues. CDR1 and CDR2 from the germline V gene are SGHRS and YFSETQ. CDR3 sequence reads: CASSSSGTGGSYGYTF. CDR3 nucleotide sequence: TGCGCCAGCAGCTCCTCTGGGACAGGGGGCTCCTATGGCTACACCTTC.

This sequence joins TRBV5-8 and TRBJ2-5, with 7 bases identical to TRBD1. Germline lookup yields CDR1 SGHTS and CDR2 YDEGEE. The CDR3 is 15 amino acids. The ends lost 0 bases at V and 3 bases at J; junction bases unmatched: 5. This chain's CDR3 is CASSLGDRVKETQYF. The CDR3 DNA reads TGTGCCAGCAGCTTGGGTGACAGGGTAAAAGAGACCCAGTACTTC. Supplemented by reference TRBV5-8 and TRBJ2-5, the full variable domain reads EAGVTQSPTHLIKTRGQQATLRCSPISGHTSVYWYQQALGLGLQFLLWYDEGEERNRGNFPPRFSGRQFPNYSSELNVNALELEDSALYLCASSLGDRVKETQYFGPGTRLLVL.

The V call is TRBV5-1, the J call TRBJ1-1; D is unresolved. The V and J ends lost 0 bases and 4 bases respectively, with 7 bases between them. The CDR3 runs to 13 residues. Germline V gene sequence: CDR1 SGHRS, CDR2 YFSETQ. CDR3 residues: CASSLDGFTEAFF. Here the CDR3 DNA reads TGCGCCAGCAGCTTGGACGGTTTCACTGAAGCTTTCTTT. Drawing the rest from reference TRBV5-1 and TRBJ1-1, the complete variable domain is KAGVTQTPRYLIKTRGQQVTLSCSPISGHRSVSWYQQTPGQGLQFLFEYFSETQRNKGNFPGRFSGRQFSNSRSEMNVSTLELGDSALYLCASSLDGFTEAFFGQGTRLTVV.

This clone occurred once. The CDR3 nucleotides read TGCGCCAGCAGCTTCGGGACAGGGGGCACCGGGGAGCTGTTTTTT. Residues: CASSFGTGGTGELFF. The V call is TRBV5-1, the J call TRBJ2-2; TRBD1 agrees at 11 bases. The V and J ends lost 2 bases and 4 bases, in that order; junction bases with no gene match: 1. CDR3 length: 15 amino acids. Per the germline V gene, CDR1 is SGHRS and CDR2 is YFSETQ.

V usage is TRBV18 and J usage is TRBJ1-3, with D tentatively TRBD1 (5 bases). The germline V and J ends were trimmed by 6 bases and 0 bases, with 9 bases remaining between them. Germline-derived CDR1 and CDR2 are KGHSH and LQKENI. This CDR3 region has 14 residues. The CDR3 DNA reads as TGTGCCAGCTCTTCCGACAGCTCTGGAAACACCATATATTTT. Its translation: CASSSDSSGNTIYF.

V and J are TRBV5-4 and TRBJ1-5; D perhaps matches TRBD1 (5 bases). CDR3 size: 18 residues. Trimming shortened V by 7 bases and J by 2 bases, and 25 bases separated the two germline ends. Germline CDR1 is SGHNT and CDR2 is YYREEE (reference sequence). The CDR3 sequence is CASPQLTLPETGNQPQHF. The DNA for the CDR3 is TGTGCCAGCCCCCAGCTTACCCTGCCCGAGACAGGCAATCAGCCCCAGCATTTT.

A few counts support this clone. The chain joins TRBV6-5 to TRBJ2-7; D gene uncertain. The V gene's germline CDR1 is MNHEY and CDR2 SVGAGI. The ends were cut back, 0 bases at V and 0 bases at J, with 9 bases in the middle. The CDR3 has 15 residues. The CDR3 DNA is TGTGCCAGCAGTTACTCGATGTCAGGCTCCTACGAGCAGTACTTC. Encoded protein: CASSYSMSGSYEQYF.

This chain connects TRBV6-5 to TRBJ2-7, with D maybe TRBD1 (6 bases). Looked up from germline, CDR1 is MNHEY and CDR2 is SVGAGI. The CDR3 contains 15 residues. V was pared by 5 bases and J by 7 bases, with 21 bases between. DNA for the CDR3: TGTGCCAGCAGTCGCTCCCCGGGACACCGTATGGAGCAGTACTTC. Translation gives CASSRSPGHRMEQYF.